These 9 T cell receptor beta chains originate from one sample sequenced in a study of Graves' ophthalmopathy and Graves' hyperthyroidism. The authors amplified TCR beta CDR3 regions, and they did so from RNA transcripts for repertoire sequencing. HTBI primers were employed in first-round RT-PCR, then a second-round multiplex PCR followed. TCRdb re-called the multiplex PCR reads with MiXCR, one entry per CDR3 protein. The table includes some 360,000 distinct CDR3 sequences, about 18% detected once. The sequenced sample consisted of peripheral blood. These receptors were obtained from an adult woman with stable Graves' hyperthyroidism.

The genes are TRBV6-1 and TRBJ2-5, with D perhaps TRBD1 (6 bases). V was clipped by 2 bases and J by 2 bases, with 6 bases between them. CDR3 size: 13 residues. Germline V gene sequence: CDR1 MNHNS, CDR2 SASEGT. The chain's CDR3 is CASSEQGQETQYF. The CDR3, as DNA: TGTGCCAGCAGTGAACAGGGGCAAGAGACCCAGTACTTC.

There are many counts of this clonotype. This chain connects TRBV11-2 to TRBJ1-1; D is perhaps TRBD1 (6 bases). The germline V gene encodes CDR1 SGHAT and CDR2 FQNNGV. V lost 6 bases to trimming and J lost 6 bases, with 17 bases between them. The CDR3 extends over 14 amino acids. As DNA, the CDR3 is TGTGCCAGCAGACGATTTACAGGGACTGCTGAAGCTTTCTTT. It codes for CASRRFTGTAEAFF.

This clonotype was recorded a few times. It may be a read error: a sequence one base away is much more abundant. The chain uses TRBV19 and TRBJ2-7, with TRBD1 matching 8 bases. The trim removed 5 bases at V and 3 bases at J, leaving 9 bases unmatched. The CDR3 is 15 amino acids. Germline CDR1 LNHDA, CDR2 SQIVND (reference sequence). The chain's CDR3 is CASSFGQGLLYEQYF. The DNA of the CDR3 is TGTGCCAGTAGTTTCGGACAGGGCCTCCTCTACGAGCAGTACTTC.

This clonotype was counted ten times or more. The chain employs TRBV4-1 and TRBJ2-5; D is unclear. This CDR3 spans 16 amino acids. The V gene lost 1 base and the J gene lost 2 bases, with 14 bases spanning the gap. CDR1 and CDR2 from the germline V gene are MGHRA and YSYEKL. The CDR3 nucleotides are TGCGCCAGCAGCCAAGCAGTGGCCGGCAAACAAGAGACCCAGTACTTC. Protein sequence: CASSQAVAGKQETQYF.

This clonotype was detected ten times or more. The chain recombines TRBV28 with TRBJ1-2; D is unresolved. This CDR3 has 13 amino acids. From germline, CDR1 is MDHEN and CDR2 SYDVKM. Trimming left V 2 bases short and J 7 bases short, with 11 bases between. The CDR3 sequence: CASSLAQLGGYTF. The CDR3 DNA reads TGTGCCAGCAGTTTAGCACAGTTGGGTGGCTACACCTTC.

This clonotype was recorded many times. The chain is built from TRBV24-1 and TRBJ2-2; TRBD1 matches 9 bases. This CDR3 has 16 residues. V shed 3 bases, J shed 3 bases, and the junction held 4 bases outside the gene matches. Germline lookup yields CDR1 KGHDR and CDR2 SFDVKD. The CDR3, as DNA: TGTGCCACCAGTGATAGGACAGGGGAGGACACCGGGGAGCTGTTTTTT. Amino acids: CATSDRTGEDTGELFF.

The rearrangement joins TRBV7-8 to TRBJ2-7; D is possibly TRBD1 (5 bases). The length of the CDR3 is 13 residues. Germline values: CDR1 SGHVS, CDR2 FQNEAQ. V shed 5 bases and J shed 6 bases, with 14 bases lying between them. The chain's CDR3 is CASSRSTVSEQYF. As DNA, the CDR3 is TGTGCCAGCAGCCGGTCGACAGTCTCCGAGCAGTACTTC.

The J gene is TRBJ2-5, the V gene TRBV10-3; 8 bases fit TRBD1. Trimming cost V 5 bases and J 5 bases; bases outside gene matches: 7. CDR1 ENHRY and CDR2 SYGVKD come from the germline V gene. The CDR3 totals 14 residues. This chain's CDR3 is CAISQWTGRETQYF. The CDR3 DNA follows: TGTGCCATCAGTCAGTGGACAGGGCGGGAGACCCAGTACTTC.

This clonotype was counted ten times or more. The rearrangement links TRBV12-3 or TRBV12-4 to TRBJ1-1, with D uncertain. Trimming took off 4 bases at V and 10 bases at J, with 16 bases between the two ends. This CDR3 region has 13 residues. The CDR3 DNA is TGTGCCAGCAGTTCGTCCCCAGACGCTGGAGCTTTCTTT. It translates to CASSSSPDAGAFF.